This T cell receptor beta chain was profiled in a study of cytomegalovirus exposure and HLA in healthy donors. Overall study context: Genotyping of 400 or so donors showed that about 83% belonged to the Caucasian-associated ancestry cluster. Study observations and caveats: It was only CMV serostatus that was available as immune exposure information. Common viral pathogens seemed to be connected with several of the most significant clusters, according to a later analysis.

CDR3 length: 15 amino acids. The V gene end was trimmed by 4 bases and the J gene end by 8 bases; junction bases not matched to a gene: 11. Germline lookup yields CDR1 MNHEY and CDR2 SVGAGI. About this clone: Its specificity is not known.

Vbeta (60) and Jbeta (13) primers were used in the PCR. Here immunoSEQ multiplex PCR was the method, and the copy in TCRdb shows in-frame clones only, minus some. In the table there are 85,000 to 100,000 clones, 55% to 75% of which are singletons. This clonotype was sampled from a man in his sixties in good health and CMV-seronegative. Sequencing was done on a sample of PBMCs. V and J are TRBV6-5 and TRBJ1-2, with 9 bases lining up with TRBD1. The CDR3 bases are TGTGCCAGCAGTTGGAGACAGGGGGGGTATCAGGGCTACACCTTC. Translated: CASSWRQGGYQGYTF.